What follows describes a single T cell receptor (beta chain). No antigen is known for it. The record originates from a study of cytomegalovirus exposure and HLA in healthy donors. Points from the study as a whole: In vitro testing confirmed three CMV-associated chains as specific for CMV antigens.

Germline CDR1 and CDR2: SGDLS and YYNGEE. The junction had 11 bases not matched to a gene; V was cut back by 0 bases and J by 4 bases. CDR3 size: 18 residues. Sequenced by immunoSEQ multiplex PCR; TCRdb stores in-frame clones only, minus some. Of about 98,000 clones in the sample, approximately 84% were seen once. The sample comprised PBMCs. The chain uses TRBV9 and TRBJ2-5; 11 bases are a match to TRBD2. The TCR originated in a man aged 18 to 30 in good health and CMV-seropositive. The CDR3 is CASSVGASGGILLETQYF. The CDR3, as DNA: TGTGCCAGCAGCGTAGGGGCTAGCGGGGGGATATTGTTAGAGACCCAGTACTTC.